Each of the 15 T cell receptor beta chains below was sequenced from the same sample in a study of cytomegalovirus exposure and HLA in healthy donors. Both 60 Vbeta primers and 13 Jbeta primers went into the PCR. Measured with immunoSEQ multiplex PCR; TCRdb has only the in-frame clones, and not every one. The sample includes 110,000 to 150,000 clones, approximately 78% seen only once; the top ten take 3.2%. Sequenced sample: PBMCs. These receptors originate from a young man in good health and CMV-seropositive.

This clone was seen only once. This sequence joins TRBV19 and TRBJ1-5, with D perhaps TRBD1 (5 bases). The V and J ends lost 1 base and 4 bases respectively, with 14 bases between them. CDR1 and CDR2 from the germline V gene are LNHDA and SQIVND (reference sequence). This CDR3 is 16 amino acids long. CDR3 bases: TGTGCCAGTAGTATAGGTTTGGGGCAGGGAAATCAGCCCCAGCATTTT. It is translated as CASSIGLGQGNQPQHF.

This rearrangement joins TRBV19 to TRBJ1-1; possibly TRBD1 for D (5 bases). Germline values: CDR1 LNHDA, CDR2 SQIVND (reference sequence). The V and J ends lost 3 bases and 6 bases respectively, with 20 bases between them. There are 16 residues in the CDR3. The CDR3 loop is CASSMNTGVLPAEAFF. The CDR3 DNA is TGTGCCAGTAGTATGAACACAGGCGTCCTCCCCGCTGAAGCTTTCTTT.

CDR3 DNA sequence: TGCGCCAGCAGTGAACAGGGGGGAGATACGCAGTATTTT. Protein product: CASSEQGGDTQYF. The V and J genes are TRBV5-1 and TRBJ2-3; 8 positions agree with TRBD1. Germline V gives CDR1 SGHRS, CDR2 YFSETQ. J gave up 5 bases and V 5 bases, and 4 bases lay outside the gene matches. The CDR3 length is 13 residues.

The J gene is TRBJ2-5, the V gene TRBV18, with no clear D. The CDR3 covers 12 residues. Trimming pared 2 bases from V and 3 bases from J, leaving 4 bases between. Germline-derived CDR1 and CDR2 are KGHSH and LQKENI. CDR3 loop: CASSPSEETQYF. In DNA, the CDR3 is TGTGCCAGCTCACCATCGGAAGAGACCCAGTACTTC.

The V call is TRBV2, the J call TRBJ1-2; D gene uncertain. CDR1 and CDR2 (germline): SNHLY, FYNNEI. V was pared by 6 bases and J by 6 bases, with 14 bases between. The CDR3 spans 13 residues. The CDR3 reads CASSLVEINGYTF. DNA of the CDR3: TGTGCCAGCAGCCTGGTAGAGATTAATGGCTACACCTTC.

The chain employs TRBV28 and TRBJ1-1, with D possibly TRBD1 on 6 matching bases. V was shortened by 3 bases and J by 1 base, with 9 bases between the two germline ends. Germline CDR1 reads MDHEN; CDR2 reads SYDVKM. This CDR3 region has 14 residues. DNA of the CDR3: TGTGCCAGCAGTTTCAGGACAGCGAACACTGAAGCTTTCTTT. It codes for CASSFRTANTEAFF.

The J gene is TRBJ2-7, the V gene TRBV28; D is uncertain. CDR3 size: 12 residues. Germline assignment: CDR1 MDHEN and CDR2 SYDVKM. Trimming stripped 4 bases from V and 4 bases from J, with 8 bases between. The CDR3 loop is CASSSNLYEQYF. CDR3 bases: TGTGCCAGCAGTTCAAACCTATACGAGCAGTACTTC. The full variable domain, its missing parts supplied by reference TRBV28 and TRBJ2-7, is DVKVTQSSRYLVKRTGEKVFLECVQDMDHENMFWYRQDPGLGLRLIYFSYDVKMKEKGDIPEGYSVSREKKERFSLILESASTNQTSMYLCASSSNLYEQYFGPGTRLTVT.

The chain employs TRBV5-6 and TRBJ2-6; D might be TRBD1 (5 bases). V was pared by 0 bases and J by 0 bases, with 13 bases between. CDR1 is SGHDT and CDR2 is YYEEEE in the germline V gene. This CDR3 has 18 amino acids. Written as DNA, the CDR3 is TGTGCCAGCAGCTTGGGAAAAGGGGCCCTCTCTGGGGCCAACGTCCTGACTTTC. Amino acid sequence: CASSLGKGALSGANVLTF.

The chain is built from TRBV5-1 and TRBJ2-7, with 7 bases lining up with TRBD2. Germline V gene data show CDR1 as SGHRS and CDR2 as YFSETQ. After removal of 4 bases from V and 2 bases from J, the junction contained 6 bases not matched to a gene. There are 14 residues in the CDR3. The CDR3 DNA sequence: TGCGCCAGCAGCACCGGGGGGAACACCTACGAGCAGTACTTC. It encodes CASSTGGNTYEQYF.

In this sample, this clone turned up a few times. In DNA, the CDR3 is TGTGCCATCAGTGATGCCAGCGGGACCTACAATGAGCAGTTCTTC. Its translation is CAISDASGTYNEQFF. This chain connects TRBV10-3 to TRBJ2-1; 7 bases match TRBD2. CDR3 length: 15 residues. The V gene's germline CDR1 is ENHRY and CDR2 SYGVKD. V shed 3 bases, J shed 2 bases, and the junction held 4 bases outside the gene matches.

The sample holds one count of this clone. The V call is TRBV6-5, the J call TRBJ1-5; no definite D call. Germline V lookup: CDR1 MNHEY, CDR2 SVGAGI. V lost 7 bases and J 0 bases, leaving 13 bases between the germline ends. The length of the CDR3 is 15 residues. The CDR3 loop reads CASTSDGNSNQPQHF. In DNA, the CDR3 is TGTGCCAGCACCTCGGACGGGAATAGCAATCAGCCCCAGCATTTT.

The count of this clone is one. V is TRBV6-5 and J is TRBJ1-1; the D is unclear. This CDR3 is 13 amino acids long. Germline V lookup: CDR1 MNHEY, CDR2 SVGAGI. V dropped 4 bases and J dropped 3 bases, with 9 bases sitting between them. For the CDR3, the DNA is TGTGCCAGCAGTTCCGGGAGGGACACTGAAGCTTTCTTT. It specifies CASSSGRDTEAFF.

The chain links TRBV10-1 to TRBJ1-2; D is unresolved. The germline CDR1 and CDR2 sequences are WNHNN and SYGVQD (reference sequence). This CDR3 has 20 residues. Trimming left V 10 bases short and J 2 bases short, with 35 bases between. The CDR3 here is CATLFTLPGRIRLPNYGYTF. For the CDR3, the DNA is TGCGCCACCCTTTTCACCCTTCCCGGTAGGATCAGACTACCCAACTATGGCTACACCTTC.

The V and J genes are TRBV6-5 and TRBJ1-4; D possibly corresponds to TRBD1 (6 bases). With 6 bases removed from V and 6 bases from J, the gap between germline ends came to 14 bases. The CDR3 extends over 14 amino acids. Per the germline V gene, CDR1 is MNHEY and CDR2 is SVGAGI. The CDR3 nucleotides read TGTGCCAGCAGCTCGACGGACAGAGATGAAAAACTGTTTTTT. Its protein product is CASSSTDRDEKLFF.

The rearrangement uses TRBV10-2 and TRBJ2-3, with a tentative D call TRBD1 (6 bases). Trimming shortened V by 6 bases and J by 3 bases, and 13 bases separated the two germline ends. Germline V gene lookup returns CDR1 WSHSY and CDR2 SAAADI. The CDR3 covers 14 residues. The DNA for the CDR3 is TGCGCCAGCAGCGACAGGTTTACGACAGATACGCAGTATTTT. It yields the protein CASSDRFTTDTQYF.